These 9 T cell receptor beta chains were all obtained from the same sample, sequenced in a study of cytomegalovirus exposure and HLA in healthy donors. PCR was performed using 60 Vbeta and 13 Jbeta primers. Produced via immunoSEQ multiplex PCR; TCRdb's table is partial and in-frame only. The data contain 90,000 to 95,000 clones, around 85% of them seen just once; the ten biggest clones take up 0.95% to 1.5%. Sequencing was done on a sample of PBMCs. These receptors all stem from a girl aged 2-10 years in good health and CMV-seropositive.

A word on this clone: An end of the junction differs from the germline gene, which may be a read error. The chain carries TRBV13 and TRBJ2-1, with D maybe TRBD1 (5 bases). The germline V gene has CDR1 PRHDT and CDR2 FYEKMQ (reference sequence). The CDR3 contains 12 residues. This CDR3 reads CASSWERGSLVF. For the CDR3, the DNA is TGTGCCAGCAGCTGGGAAAGGGGTAGTTTGGTCTTC. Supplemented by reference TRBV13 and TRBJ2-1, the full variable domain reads AAGVIQSPRHLIKEKRETATLKCYPIPRHDTVYWYQQGPGQDPQFLISFYEKMQSDKGSIPDRFSAQQFSDYHSELNMSSLELGDSALYFCASSWERGSLVFGPGTRLTVL.

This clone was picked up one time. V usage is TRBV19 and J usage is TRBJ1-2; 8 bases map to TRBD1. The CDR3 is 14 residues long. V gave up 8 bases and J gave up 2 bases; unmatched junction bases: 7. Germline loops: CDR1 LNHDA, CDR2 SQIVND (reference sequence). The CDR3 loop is CASATRQGNYGYTF. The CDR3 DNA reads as TGTGCCAGTGCAACCAGACAGGGGAACTATGGCTACACCTTC.

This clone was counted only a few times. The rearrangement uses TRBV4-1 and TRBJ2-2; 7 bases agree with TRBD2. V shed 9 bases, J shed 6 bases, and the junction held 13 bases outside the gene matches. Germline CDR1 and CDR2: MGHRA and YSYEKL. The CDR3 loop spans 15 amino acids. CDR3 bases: TGCGCCAGGGCCGTGAGTCGAGGGAGGGCCGGGGAGCTGTTTTTT. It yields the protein CARAVSRGRAGELFF.

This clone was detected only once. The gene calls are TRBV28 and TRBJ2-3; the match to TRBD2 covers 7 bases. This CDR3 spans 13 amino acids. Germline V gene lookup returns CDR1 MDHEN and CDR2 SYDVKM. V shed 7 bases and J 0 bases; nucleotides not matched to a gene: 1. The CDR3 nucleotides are TGTGCCAGCACTAGCGGAAGCACAGATACGCAGTATTTT. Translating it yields CASTSGSTDTQYF.

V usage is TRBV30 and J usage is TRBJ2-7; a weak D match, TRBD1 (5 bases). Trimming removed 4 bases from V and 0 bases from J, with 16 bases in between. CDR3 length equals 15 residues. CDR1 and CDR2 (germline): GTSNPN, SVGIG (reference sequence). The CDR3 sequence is CAWTLGHKSSYEQYF. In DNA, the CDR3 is TGTGCCTGGACCCTAGGACATAAGAGCTCCTACGAGCAGTACTTC.

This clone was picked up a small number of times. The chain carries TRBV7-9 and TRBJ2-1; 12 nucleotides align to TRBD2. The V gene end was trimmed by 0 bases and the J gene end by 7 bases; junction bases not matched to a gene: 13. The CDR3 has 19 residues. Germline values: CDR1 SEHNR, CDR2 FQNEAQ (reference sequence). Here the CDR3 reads CASSLATGLAGGNRNEQFF. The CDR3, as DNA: TGTGCCAGCAGCTTAGCGACCGGGCTAGCGGGAGGGAATAGGAATGAGCAGTTCTTC.

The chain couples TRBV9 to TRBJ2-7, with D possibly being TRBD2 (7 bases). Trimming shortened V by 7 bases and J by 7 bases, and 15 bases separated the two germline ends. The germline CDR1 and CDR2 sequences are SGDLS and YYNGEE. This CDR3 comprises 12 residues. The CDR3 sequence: CASGRGGPEQYF. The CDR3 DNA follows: TGTGCCAGCGGAAGGGGGGGGCCAGAGCAGTACTTC.

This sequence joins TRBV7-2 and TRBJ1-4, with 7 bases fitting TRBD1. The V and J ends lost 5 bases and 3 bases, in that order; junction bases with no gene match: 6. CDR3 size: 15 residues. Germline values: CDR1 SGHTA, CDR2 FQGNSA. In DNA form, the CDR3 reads TGTGCCAGCAGCGTTACCGGGACAGCTAATGAAAAACTGTTTTTT. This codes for CASSVTGTANEKLFF.

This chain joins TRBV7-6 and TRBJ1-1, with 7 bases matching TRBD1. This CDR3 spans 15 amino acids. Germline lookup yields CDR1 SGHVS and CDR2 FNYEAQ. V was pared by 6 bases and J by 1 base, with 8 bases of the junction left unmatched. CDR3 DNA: TGTGCCAGCAGACCTCGACAGGGAGCGAACACTGAAGCTTTCTTT. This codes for CASRPRQGANTEAFF.